A single sample is the source of the 15 T cell receptor beta chains below, sequenced in a study of blood T cells in healthy people across ages. Through a sample-barcoded 5' primer and a J-beta primer mix, a second PCR was run for roughly 6 to 12 cycles. TCRdb passed the 5' RACE reads through MiXCR, listing each CDR3 protein once. In the table there are approximately 670,000 distinct CDR3 sequences, roughly two fifths of which are singletons. Sequencing was done on a sample of blood. The origin of the receptors is an elderly man in good health.

A note on this clonotype: Compared with germline, one end of the junction differs, possibly owing to a read error. The rearrangement uses TRBV28 and TRBJ2-1, with 8 bases aligning to TRBD2. CDR3 length: 16 amino acids. Germline V gene data show CDR1 as MDHEN and CDR2 as SYDVKM. Written as DNA, the CDR3 is TGTGCCAGCAGTACTGTGGCGGGAGGACCCTACAATGTGCAGTTCTTC. It encodes CASSTVAGGPYNVQFF.

This clonotype came up many times. This rearrangement joins TRBV28 to TRBJ1-1, with D uncertain. The germline CDR1 and CDR2 sequences are MDHEN and SYDVKM. The germline V and J ends were trimmed by 10 bases and 0 bases, with 9 bases remaining between them. The CDR3 has 12 amino acids. CDR3 sequence (DNA): TGTGCCATCGCCGTCCTGAACACTGAAGCTTTCTTT. It codes for CAIAVLNTEAFF.

This sequence joins TRBV20-1 and TRBJ1-2, with D maybe TRBD1 (6 bases). Germline V gene lookup returns CDR1 DFQATT and CDR2 SNEGSKA (reference sequence). Trimming pared 6 bases from V and 4 bases from J, leaving 18 bases between. The CDR3 runs 14 residues. In nucleotides, the CDR3 is TGCAGTGCCAGACCGAGGGGGAGCGCCTATGGCTACACCTTC. Its translation: CSARPRGSAYGYTF.

This clonotype was found a few times. The chain is built from TRBV20-1 and TRBJ2-1; 9 nucleotides agree with TRBD2. The V gene's germline CDR1 is DFQATT and CDR2 SNEGSKA (reference sequence). After removal of 7 bases from V and 6 bases from J, the junction contained 10 bases not matched to a gene. This CDR3 has 14 amino acids. This chain's CDR3 is CSGRPGLATNEQFF. DNA for the CDR3: TGCAGTGGCCGACCGGGACTAGCTACCAATGAGCAGTTCTTC.

This chain connects TRBV5-1 to TRBJ2-1, with 7 bases identical to TRBD2. With V trimmed by 6 bases and J by 6 bases, 9 bases remained unmatched. CDR1 and CDR2 from the germline V gene are SGHRS and YFSETQ. The CDR3 loop spans 14 amino acids. The CDR3 sequence: CASKASGLINEQFF. DNA of the CDR3: TGCGCCAGCAAAGCTAGCGGCTTAATCAATGAGCAGTTCTTC.

This clonotype has only a few counts. The chain joins TRBV7-9 to TRBJ2-3; D possibly corresponds to TRBD2 (6 bases). CDR3 size: 15 residues. Germline V gene sequence: CDR1 SEHNR, CDR2 FQNEAQ (reference sequence). Trimming removed 4 bases from V and 0 bases from J, with 11 bases in between. CDR3 sequence: CASSSPSGSTDTQYF. The DNA for the CDR3 is TGTGCCAGCAGCTCTCCGAGCGGGAGCACAGATACGCAGTATTTT.

This sequence joins TRBV4-2 and TRBJ2-1; TRBD1 matches at 9 bases. J lost 10 bases, V lost 0 bases, and 13 bases had no gene match. The CDR3 has 17 residues. CDR1 LGHNA and CDR2 YNFKEQ come from the germline V gene. This CDR3 reads CASSQDDRGGFSFEQFF. The CDR3 DNA reads as TGTGCCAGCAGCCAAGATGACAGGGGGGGCTTTAGTTTCGAGCAGTTCTTC.

There are many counts of this clonotype. V usage is TRBV12-3 or TRBV12-4 and J usage is TRBJ2-4; D unresolved. Trimming cost V 4 bases and J 9 bases, with 7 bases left between them. The CDR3 loop spans 11 amino acids. The CDR3 protein is CASSSPGIQYF. Here the CDR3 DNA reads TGTGCCAGCAGTTCTCCAGGCATTCAGTACTTC.

The CDR3 DNA follows: TGTGCCAGCAGCTTAGTAGTCTCGCAGGGAGGCTACGAGCAGTACTTC. Its translation: CASSLVVSQGGYEQYF. This chain connects TRBV11-2 to TRBJ2-4; the D gene is possibly TRBD2 (6 bases). The J call is in doubt because the DNA end fits TRBJ2-7 better. This CDR3 has 16 amino acids. The germline CDR1 and CDR2 sequences are SGHAT and FQNNGV.

The rearrangement links TRBV20-1 to TRBJ1-1, with 7 bases identical to TRBD1. The CDR3 consists of 14 residues. V lost 4 bases, J lost 5 bases, and 10 bases stayed unmatched. Germline CDR1 and CDR2: DFQATT and SNEGSKA (reference sequence). The CDR3 is CSANSGGASTEAFF. DNA for the CDR3: TGCAGTGCTAACTCAGGGGGGGCCTCGACTGAAGCTTTCTTT.

The chain employs TRBV7-2 and TRBJ2-7; weak D call: TRBD2 (5 bases). This CDR3 comprises 15 residues. Germline values: CDR1 SGHTA, CDR2 FQGNSA. V was cut by 5 bases and J by 0 bases, with 14 bases left in between. The CDR3 DNA is TGTGCCAGCAGCCGGGAAGTCCGTACCTCCTACGAGCAGTACTTC. Amino acids: CASSREVRTSYEQYF.

This clonotype is a singleton in its sample. This may come from a read error, since a much larger clone is one base off. The chain couples TRBV3-1 to TRBJ1-2; 8 nucleotides match TRBD1. The junction had 11 bases not matched to a gene; V was cut back by 3 bases and J by 5 bases. The CDR3 is 16 amino acids. Germline assignment: CDR1 LGHDT and CDR2 YNNKEL (reference sequence). The CDR3 reads CASSQARGQVAYGYTF. CDR3 sequence (DNA): TGTGCCAGCAGCCAGGCGAGGGGACAGGTGGCTTATGGCTACACCTTC.

The gene calls are TRBV27 and TRBJ2-7; 8 nucleotides agree with TRBD1. The germline V gene has CDR1 MNHEY and CDR2 SMNVEV (reference sequence). The CDR3 has 14 residues. V lost 6 bases to trimming and J lost 3 bases; unmatched junction nucleotides: 7. The CDR3 region is CASRRQGPDYEQYF. In DNA, the CDR3 is TGTGCCAGCAGGAGACAGGGGCCTGACTACGAGCAGTACTTC.

This chain connects TRBV7-9 to TRBJ2-4; 8 positions agree with TRBD2. The CDR3 totals 19 residues. CDR1 and CDR2 (germline): SEHNR, FQNEAQ (reference sequence). V shed 3 bases and J 0 bases; nucleotides not matched to a gene: 13. In DNA, the CDR3 is TGTGCCAGCAGCTTTCAAGGCCAAACTAGCGGATTAGCCAAAAACATTCAGTACTTC. Amino acid sequence: CASSFQGQTSGLAKNIQYF.

V is TRBV28 and J is TRBJ2-7, with D possibly matching TRBD1 (6 bases). This CDR3 region has 14 residues. V dropped 4 bases and J dropped 2 bases, with 12 bases sitting between them. Germline CDR1 reads MDHEN; CDR2 reads SYDVKM. CDR3 DNA sequence: TGTGCCAGCAGTTCCCCCGGGACAACCTACGAGCAGTACTTC. Amino acid sequence: CASSSPGTTYEQYF.